This TCR beta chain is drawn from a study of blood T cell repertoires in COVID-19. Authors' processing steps: Nucleated cell number was recorded as an estimate derived from reference gene primer amplification. Sequencing was performed with immunoSEQ multiplex PCR; in TCRdb, only in-frame clones are kept and a portion is missing. V, J and clone size are those of that table, while D and trimming were read from the DNA. The sample lists 120,000 to 150,000 clones; around 89% were seen once. Germline CDR1 is SNHLY and CDR2 is FYNNEI. V was pared by 7 bases and J by 0 bases, with 15 bases between. The CDR3 has 15 residues.

The sequencing sample was made of peripheral blood. This chain joins TRBV2 and TRBJ1-2; possible D gene TRBD1, 5 bases. The TCR was taken from a woman older than 75 with acute or convalescent COVID-19. Here the CDR3 reads CASIGGEGSNYGYTF. The CDR3 DNA sequence: TGTGCCAGCATCGGAGGGGAGGGATCTAACTATGGCTACACCTTC.